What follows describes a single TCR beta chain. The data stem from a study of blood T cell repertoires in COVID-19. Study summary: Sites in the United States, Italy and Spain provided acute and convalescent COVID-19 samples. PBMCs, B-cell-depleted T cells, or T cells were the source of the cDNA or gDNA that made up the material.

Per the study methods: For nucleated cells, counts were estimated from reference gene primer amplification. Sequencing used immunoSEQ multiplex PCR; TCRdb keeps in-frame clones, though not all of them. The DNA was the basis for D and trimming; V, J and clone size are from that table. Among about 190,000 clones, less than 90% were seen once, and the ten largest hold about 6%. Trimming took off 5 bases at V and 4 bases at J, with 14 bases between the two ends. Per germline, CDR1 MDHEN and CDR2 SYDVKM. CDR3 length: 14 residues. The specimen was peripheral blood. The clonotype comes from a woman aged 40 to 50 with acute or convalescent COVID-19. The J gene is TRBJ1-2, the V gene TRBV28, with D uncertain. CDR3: CASSLTSGSYGYTF. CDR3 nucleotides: TGTGCCAGCAGTCTAACCTCCGGGAGCTATGGCTACACCTTC.